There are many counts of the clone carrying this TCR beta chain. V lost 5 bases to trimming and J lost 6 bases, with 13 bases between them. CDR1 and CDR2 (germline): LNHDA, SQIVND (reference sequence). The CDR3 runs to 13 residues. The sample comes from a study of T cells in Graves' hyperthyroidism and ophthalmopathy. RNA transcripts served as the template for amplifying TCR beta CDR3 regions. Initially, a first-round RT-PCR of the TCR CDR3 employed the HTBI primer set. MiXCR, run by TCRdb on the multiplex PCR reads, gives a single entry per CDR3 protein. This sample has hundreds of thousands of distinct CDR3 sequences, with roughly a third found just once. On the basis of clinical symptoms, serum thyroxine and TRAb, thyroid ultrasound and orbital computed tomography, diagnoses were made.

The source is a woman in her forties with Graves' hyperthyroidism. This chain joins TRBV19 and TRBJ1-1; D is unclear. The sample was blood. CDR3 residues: CASSVGPRAEAFF. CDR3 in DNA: TGTGCCAGTAGTGTCGGGCCGCGGGCTGAAGCTTTCTTT.